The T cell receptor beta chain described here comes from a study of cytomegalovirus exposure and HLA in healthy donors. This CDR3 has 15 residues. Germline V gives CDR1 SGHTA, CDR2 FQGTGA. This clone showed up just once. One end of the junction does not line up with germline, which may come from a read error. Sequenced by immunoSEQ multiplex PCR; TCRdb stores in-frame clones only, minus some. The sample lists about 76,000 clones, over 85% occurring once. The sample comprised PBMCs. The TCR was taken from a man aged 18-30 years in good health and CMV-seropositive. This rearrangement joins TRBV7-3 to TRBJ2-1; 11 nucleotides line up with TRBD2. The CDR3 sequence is CASSLGLADYNEQLF. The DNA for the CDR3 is TGTGCCAGCAGCTTGGGACTAGCGGATTACAATGAGCAGCTCTTC.